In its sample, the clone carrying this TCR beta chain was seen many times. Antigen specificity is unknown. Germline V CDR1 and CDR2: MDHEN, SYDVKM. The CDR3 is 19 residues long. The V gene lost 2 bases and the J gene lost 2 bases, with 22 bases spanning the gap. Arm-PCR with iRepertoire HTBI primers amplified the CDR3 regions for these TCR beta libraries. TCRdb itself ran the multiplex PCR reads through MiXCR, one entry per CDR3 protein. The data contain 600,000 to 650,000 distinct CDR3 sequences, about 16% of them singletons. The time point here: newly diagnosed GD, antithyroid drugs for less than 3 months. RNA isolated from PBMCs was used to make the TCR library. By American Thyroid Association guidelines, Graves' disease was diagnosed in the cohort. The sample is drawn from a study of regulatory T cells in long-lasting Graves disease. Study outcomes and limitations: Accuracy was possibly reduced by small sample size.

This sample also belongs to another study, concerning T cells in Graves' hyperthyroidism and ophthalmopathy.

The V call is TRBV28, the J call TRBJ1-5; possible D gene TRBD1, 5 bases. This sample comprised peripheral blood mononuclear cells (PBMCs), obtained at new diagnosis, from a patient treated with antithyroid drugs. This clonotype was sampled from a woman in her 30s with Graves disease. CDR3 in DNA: TGTGCCAGCAGTTTAATATTGGGGGGGATCGGGTTGGGCAATCAGCCCCAGCATTTT. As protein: CASSLILGGIGLGNQPQHF.